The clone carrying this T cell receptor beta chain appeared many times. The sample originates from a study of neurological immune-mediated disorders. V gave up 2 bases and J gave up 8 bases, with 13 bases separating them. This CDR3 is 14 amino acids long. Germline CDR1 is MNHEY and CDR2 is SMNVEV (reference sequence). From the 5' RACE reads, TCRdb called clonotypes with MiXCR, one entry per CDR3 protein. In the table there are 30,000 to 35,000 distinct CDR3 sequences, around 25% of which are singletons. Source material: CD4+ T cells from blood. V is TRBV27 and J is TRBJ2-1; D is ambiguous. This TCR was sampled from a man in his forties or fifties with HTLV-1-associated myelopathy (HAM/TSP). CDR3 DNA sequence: TGTGCCAGCAGTTTACAGGCAGTTGGGGATGAGCAGTTCTTC. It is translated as CASSLQAVGDEQFF.